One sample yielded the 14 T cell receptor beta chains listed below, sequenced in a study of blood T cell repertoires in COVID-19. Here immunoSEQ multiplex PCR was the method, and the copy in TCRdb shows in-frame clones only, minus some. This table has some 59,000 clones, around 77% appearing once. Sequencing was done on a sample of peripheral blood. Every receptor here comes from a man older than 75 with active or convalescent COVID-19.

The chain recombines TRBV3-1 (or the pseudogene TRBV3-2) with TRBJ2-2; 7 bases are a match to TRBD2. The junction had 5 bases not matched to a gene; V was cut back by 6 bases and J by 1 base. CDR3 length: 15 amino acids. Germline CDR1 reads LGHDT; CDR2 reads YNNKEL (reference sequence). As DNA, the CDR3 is TGTGCCAGCAGATCGCGGGGGAAGAACACCGGGGAGCTGTTTTTT. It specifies CASRSRGKNTGELFF.

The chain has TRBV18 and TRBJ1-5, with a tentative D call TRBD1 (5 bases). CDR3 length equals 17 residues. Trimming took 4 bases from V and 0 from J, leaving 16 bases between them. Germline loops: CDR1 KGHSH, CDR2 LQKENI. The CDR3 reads CASSRGMPGDSNQPQHF. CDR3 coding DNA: TGTGCCAGCTCACGCGGGATGCCGGGGGATAGCAATCAGCCCCAGCATTTT.

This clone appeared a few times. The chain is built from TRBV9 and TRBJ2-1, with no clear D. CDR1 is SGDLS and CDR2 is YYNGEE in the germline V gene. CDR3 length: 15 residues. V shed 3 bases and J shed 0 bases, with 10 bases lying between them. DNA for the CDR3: TGTGCCAGCAGCGACGGGTCTAGCTCCTACAATGAGCAGTTCTTC. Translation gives CASSDGSSSYNEQFF.

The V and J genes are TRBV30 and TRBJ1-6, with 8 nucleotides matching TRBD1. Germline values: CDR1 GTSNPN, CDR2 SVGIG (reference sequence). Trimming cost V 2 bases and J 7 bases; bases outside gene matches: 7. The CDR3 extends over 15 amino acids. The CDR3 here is CAWSTGGWRNSPLHF. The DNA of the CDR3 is TGTGCCTGGAGTACAGGGGGATGGAGGAATTCACCCCTCCACTTT.

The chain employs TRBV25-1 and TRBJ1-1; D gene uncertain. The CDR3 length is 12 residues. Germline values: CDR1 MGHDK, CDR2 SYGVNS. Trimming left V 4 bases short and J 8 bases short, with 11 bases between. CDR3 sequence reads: CASSGAGAEAFF. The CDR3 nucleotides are TGTGCCAGCAGTGGGGCAGGCGCGGAAGCTTTCTTT.

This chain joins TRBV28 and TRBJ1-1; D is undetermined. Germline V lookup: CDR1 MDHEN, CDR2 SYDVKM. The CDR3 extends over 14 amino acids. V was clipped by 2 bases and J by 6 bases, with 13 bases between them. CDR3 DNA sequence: TGTGCCAGCAGTTTACCCTCACGGGAGTCTGAAGCTTTCTTT. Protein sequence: CASSLPSRESEAFF. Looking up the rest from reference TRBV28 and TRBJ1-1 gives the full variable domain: DVKVTQSSRYLVKRTGEKVFLECVQDMDHENMFWYRQDPGLGLRLIYFSYDVKMKEKGDIPEGYSVSREKKERFSLILESASTNQTSMYLCASSLPSRESEAFFGQGTRLTVV.

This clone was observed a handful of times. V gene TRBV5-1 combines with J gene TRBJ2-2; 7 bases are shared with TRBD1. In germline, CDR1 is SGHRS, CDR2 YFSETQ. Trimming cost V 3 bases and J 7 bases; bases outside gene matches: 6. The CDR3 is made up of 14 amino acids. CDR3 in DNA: TGCGCCAGCAGCTCCGGACAGGACAACGGGGAGCTGTTTTTT. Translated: CASSSGQDNGELFF.

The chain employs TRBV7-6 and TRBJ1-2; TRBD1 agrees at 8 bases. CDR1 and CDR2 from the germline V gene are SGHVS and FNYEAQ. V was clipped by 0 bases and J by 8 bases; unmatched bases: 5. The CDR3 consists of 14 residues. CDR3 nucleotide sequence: TGTGCCAGCAGCTTAGCCGCAGGGGGCGCAGGCTACACCTTC. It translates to CASSLAAGGAGYTF.

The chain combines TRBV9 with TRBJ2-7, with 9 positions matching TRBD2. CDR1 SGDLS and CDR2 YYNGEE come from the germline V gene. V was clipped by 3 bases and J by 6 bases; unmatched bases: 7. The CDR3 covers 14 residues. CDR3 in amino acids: CASSGGLALPEQYF. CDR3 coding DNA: TGTGCCAGCAGCGGGGGACTAGCTTTGCCCGAGCAGTACTTC.

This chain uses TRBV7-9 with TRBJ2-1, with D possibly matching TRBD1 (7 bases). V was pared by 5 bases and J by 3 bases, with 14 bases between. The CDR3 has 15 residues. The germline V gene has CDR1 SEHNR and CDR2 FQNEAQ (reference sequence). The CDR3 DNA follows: TGTGCCAGCAGCGCTCAGGGGGGACTCTACAATGAGCAGTTCTTC. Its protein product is CASSAQGGLYNEQFF. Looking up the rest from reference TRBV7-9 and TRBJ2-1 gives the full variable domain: DTGVSQNPRHKITKRGQNVTFRCDPISEHNRLYWYRQTLGQGPEFLTYFQNEAQLEKSRLLSDRFSAERPKGSFSTLEIQRTEQGDSAMYLCASSAQGGLYNEQFFGPGTRLTVL.

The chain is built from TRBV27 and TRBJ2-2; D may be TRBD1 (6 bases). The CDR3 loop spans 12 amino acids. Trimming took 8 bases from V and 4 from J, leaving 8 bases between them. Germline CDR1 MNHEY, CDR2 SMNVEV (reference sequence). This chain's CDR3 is CASRGGTGELFF. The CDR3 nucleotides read TGTGCCAGCCGAGGGGGCACCGGGGAGCTGTTTTTT.

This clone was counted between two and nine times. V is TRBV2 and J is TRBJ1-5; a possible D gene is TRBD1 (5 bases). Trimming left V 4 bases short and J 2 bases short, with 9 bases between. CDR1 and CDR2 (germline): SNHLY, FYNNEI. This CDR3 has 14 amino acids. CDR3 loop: CASSVQEGNQPQHF. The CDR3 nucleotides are TGTGCCAGCAGTGTACAGGAAGGCAATCAGCCCCAGCATTTT.

Here the CDR3 reads CASSQERTVGETQYF. In DNA, the CDR3 is TGTGCCAGCAGCCAAGAACGGACAGTCGGAGAGACCCAGTACTTC. The chain links TRBV14 to TRBJ2-5, with a tentative D call TRBD1 (6 bases). V lost 0 bases to trimming and J lost 4 bases, with 12 bases between them. Germline CDR1 SGHDN, CDR2 FVKESK. The CDR3 is made up of 15 amino acids.

The CDR3 loop reads CASSNREYGYTF. CDR3 in DNA: TGTGCCAGCAGCAACAGGGAATATGGCTACACCTTC. The rearrangement uses TRBV7-9 and TRBJ1-2; TRBD1 is a possible D gene (6 bases). This CDR3 has 12 amino acids. Germline V CDR1 and CDR2: SEHNR, FQNEAQ (reference sequence). V shed 5 bases and J shed 5 bases, with 9 bases lying between them.